This T cell receptor beta chain was identified during a study of blood T cell repertoires in COVID-19. Turning to the study itself: T cells, B-cell-depleted T cells, or PBMCs provided the cDNA or gDNA that served as material.

In the authors' methods: Nucleated cell number was recorded as an estimate derived from reference gene primer amplification. The assay was immunoSEQ multiplex PCR, and TCRdb's table has in-frame clones only and misses some. V, J and clone size are taken as reported in that table, and D and trimming were inferred from the DNA itself. The sample contains 360,000 or so clones, 90% of which appear only once. With V trimmed by 1 base and J by 5 bases, 8 bases remained unmatched. Germline V CDR1 and CDR2: MDHEN, SYDVKM. CDR3 length: 17 amino acids. The V and J genes are TRBV28 and TRBJ2-3, with 11 bases that match TRBD1. The TCR originated in a man between 18 and 35 years old with active or convalescent COVID-19. Sample: peripheral blood. The DNA for the CDR3 is TGTGCCAGCAGTTTATTCCGTGGGACAGGGGGGAAAGATACGCAGTATTTT. Translated, it gives CASSLFRGTGGKDTQYF.